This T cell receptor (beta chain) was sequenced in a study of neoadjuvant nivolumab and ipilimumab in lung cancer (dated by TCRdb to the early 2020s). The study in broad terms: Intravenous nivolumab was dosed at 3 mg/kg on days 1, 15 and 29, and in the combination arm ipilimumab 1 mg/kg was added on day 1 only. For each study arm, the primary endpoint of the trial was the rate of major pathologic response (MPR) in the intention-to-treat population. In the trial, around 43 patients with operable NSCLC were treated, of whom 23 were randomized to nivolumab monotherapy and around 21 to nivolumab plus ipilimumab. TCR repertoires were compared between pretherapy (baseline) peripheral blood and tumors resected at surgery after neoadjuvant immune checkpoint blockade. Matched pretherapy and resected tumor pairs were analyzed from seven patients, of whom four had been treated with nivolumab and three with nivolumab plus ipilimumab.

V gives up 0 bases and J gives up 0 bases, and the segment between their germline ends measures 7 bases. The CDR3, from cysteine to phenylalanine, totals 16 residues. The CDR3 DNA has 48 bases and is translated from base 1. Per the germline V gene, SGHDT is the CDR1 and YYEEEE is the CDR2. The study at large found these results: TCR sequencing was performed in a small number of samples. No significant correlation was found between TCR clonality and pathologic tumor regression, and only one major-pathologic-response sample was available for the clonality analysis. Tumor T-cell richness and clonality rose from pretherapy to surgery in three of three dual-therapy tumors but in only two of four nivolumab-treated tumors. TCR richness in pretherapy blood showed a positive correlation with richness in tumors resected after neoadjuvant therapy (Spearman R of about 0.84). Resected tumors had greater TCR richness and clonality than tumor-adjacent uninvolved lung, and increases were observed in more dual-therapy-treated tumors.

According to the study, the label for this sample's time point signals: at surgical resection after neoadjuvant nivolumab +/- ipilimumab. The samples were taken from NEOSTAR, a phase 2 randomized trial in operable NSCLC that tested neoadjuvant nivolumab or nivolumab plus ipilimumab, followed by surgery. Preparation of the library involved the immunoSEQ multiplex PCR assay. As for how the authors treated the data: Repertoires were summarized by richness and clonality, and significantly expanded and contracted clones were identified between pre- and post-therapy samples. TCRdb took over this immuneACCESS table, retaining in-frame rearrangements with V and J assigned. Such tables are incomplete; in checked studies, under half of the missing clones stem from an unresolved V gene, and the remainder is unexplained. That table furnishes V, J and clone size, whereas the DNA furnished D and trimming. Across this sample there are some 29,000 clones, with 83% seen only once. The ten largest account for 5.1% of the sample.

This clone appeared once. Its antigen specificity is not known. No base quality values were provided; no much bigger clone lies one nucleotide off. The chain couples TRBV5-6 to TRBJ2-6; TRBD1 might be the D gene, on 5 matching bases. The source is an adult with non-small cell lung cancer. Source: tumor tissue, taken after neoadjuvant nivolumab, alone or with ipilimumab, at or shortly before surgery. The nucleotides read TGTGCCAGCAGCTTGGGCAGGGTCTCTGGGGCCAACGTCCTGACTTTC. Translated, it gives CASSLGRVSGANVLTF.